The rows below give T cell receptor beta chains drawn from one sample of a study of cytomegalovirus exposure and HLA in healthy donors. Here immunoSEQ multiplex PCR was the method, and the copy in TCRdb shows in-frame clones only, minus some. The sample totals some 200,000 clones. Source material: PBMCs. These receptor sequences come from a girl aged 2-10 years in good health and CMV-seropositive. Each CDR3 is given with its conserved first and last residue. The order of the fields is V gene, J gene, CDR3 length, D gene, CDR3 DNA, CDR3 protein. The D gene is left open where the match is weak.

>TRBV10-1|TRBJ1-2|17|NA
TGCGCCAGCACCAAGTTTGGACAGCCTGGTGATTTGGAGGGCTACACCTTC
CASTKFGQPGDLEGYTF
>TRBV5-1|TRBJ1-1|15|TRBD1
TGCGCCAGCAGCTTGGCCGGGACAGCAAACACTGAAGCTTTCTTT
CASSLAGTANTEAFF
>TRBV7-9|TRBJ2-5|16|TRBD2
TGTGCCAGCAGCTTAGGCGGTAGCGGGAGGGCCGAGACCCAGTACTTC
CASSLGGSGRAETQYF
>TRBV7-9|TRBJ2-3|14|NA
TGTGCCAGCCAAGGACAGATAAGCACAGATACGCAGTATTTT
CASQGQISTDTQYF
>TRBV7-9|TRBJ2-7|14|TRBD1
TGTGCCAGCAGATCGGGACAGGGGGCGAGCGAGCAGTACTTC
CASRSGQGASEQYF
>TRBV7-9|TRBJ2-5|15|TRBD1
TGTGCCAGCATCCTCTCCCGGACAGGGCCAGAGACCCAGTACTTC
CASILSRTGPETQYF
>TRBV2|TRBJ2-7|20|TRBD2
TGTGCCAGCAGTCCCCTACTAGCGGGAGGTGGTATGGTGTCTCTCTACGAGCAGTACTTC
CASSPLLAGGGMVSLYEQYF
>TRBV7-8|TRBJ1-1|14|NA
TGTGCCAGCAGCTTAGCCAGTATGGGCGCTGAAGCTTTCTTT
CASSLASMGAEAFF
>TRBV11-1|TRBJ2-1|16|TRBD1
TGTGCCAGCAGCCCCCGAGACAGGGGGCCTTACAATGAGCAGTTCTTC
CASSPRDRGPYNEQFF
>TRBV19|TRBJ2-1|16|NA
TGTGCCAGTAGTCCAGCGATAGCGCCTCCCTACAATGAGCAGTTCTTC
CASSPAIAPPYNEQFF
>TRBV7-2|TRBJ2-1|15|NA
TGTGCCAGCAGCTTGGGACTCACGACCTACAATGAGCAGTTCTTC
CASSLGLTTYNEQFF
>TRBV7-2|TRBJ2-7|14|TRBD2
TGTGCCAGCAGCTTAGGGGGAGGGACCTACGAGCAGTACTTC
CASSLGGGTYEQYF
>TRBV5-1|TRBJ2-5|15|NA
TGCACCAGCAGCTTGCGACTTGGGGGGCAAGAGACCCAGTACTTC
CTSSLRLGGQETQYF
>TRBV5-1|TRBJ1-5|15|TRBD1
TGCGCCAGCAGCCCCGGGACAGGGGTCGTGCAGCCCCAGCATTTT
CASSPGTGVVQPQHF
>TRBV5-4|TRBJ1-1|15|TRBD1
TGTGCCAGCAGCCACCCGGACAGGTTGAACACTGAAGCTTTCTTT
CASSHPDRLNTEAFF
>TRBV28|TRBJ2-4|15|NA
TGTGCCAGCAGTTTAGGGACTCTAGCCAAAAACATTCAGTACTTC
CASSLGTLAKNIQYF
>TRBV11-3|TRBJ2-1|17|TRBD2
TGTGCCAGCAGCTCTACCGGGACTAGCGCGGGTAACAATGAGCAGTTCTTC
CASSSTGTSAGNNEQFF
>TRBV19|TRBJ2-7|14|TRBD1
TGTGCCAGTAGTACCCGGGACAGGGGGAACGAGCAGTACTTC
CASSTRDRGNEQYF
>TRBV5-1|TRBJ1-2|15|NA
TGCGCCAGCAGCTCCCGGGGGAGCGAAGGCTATGGCTACACCTTC
CASSSRGSEGYGYTF
>TRBV9|TRBJ2-3|20|TRBD2
TGTGCCAGCAGCGTAGCTTGGGGGACTAGAGCTAATTCAAGCACAGATACGCAGTATTTT
CASSVAWGTRANSSTDTQYF
>TRBV10-3|TRBJ2-7|17|NA
TGTGCCATCAGTTCCCCTCTAAGCGGCCCCGGGCCCTACGAGCAGTACTTC
CAISSPLSGPGPYEQYF
>TRBV15|TRBJ2-5|21|TRBD2
TGTGCCACCAGCAGAGATCCTCGGCCGGGACTAGCGGGAGGTGGTGGAGAGACCCAGTACTTC
CATSRDPRPGLAGGGGETQYF
>TRBV7-9|TRBJ1-2|16|TRBD1
TGTGCCAGCAGCTCCGCGGGTACAGGGGCCCTCTATGGCTACACCTTC
CASSSAGTGALYGYTF
>TRBV6-5|TRBJ1-1|13|TRBD1
TGTGCCAGCAGACAAGACAGGGAGACTGAAGCTTTCTTT
CASRQDRETEAFF
>TRBV14|TRBJ2-1|15|TRBD2
TGTGCCAGCAGCGCACTAGCGGGAGTTGACAATGAGCAGTTCTTC
CASSALAGVDNEQFF
>TRBV28|TRBJ2-7|13|TRBD1
TGTGCCACCGGGACAGGGGGATCCTACGAGCAGTACTTC
CATGTGGSYEQYF
>TRBV5-1|TRBJ1-1|15|TRBD1
TGCGCCAGCAGCCTGATGCAGGGGGTCAGGGCTGAAGCTTTCTTT
CASSLMQGVRAEAFF
>TRBV28|TRBJ2-3|17|TRBD2
TGTGCCAGCAGTCCTTTGACTAGCGGGATAGGCGCAGATACGCAGTATTTT
CASSPLTSGIGADTQYF
>TRBV29-1|TRBJ2-7|12|TRBD1
TGCAGCGTTGAAGGACAGGGCTACGAGCAGTACTTC
CSVEGQGYEQYF
>TRBV29-1|TRBJ1-4|13|NA
TGCAGCGGCCGGGGGGCAACTAATGAAAAACTGTTTTTT
CSGRGATNEKLFF
>TRBV6-6|TRBJ1-1|13|TRBD1
TGTGCCAGCAGCGGCGGACAGGCAACGAAAGCTTTCTTT
CASSGGQATKAFF
>TRBV7-3|TRBJ1-2|13|TRBD1
TGTGCCAGCAGCTCACGACAGGGAGGTGGCTACACCTTC
CASSSRQGGGYTF
>TRBV7-9|TRBJ1-1|16|TRBD1
TGTGCCAGCAGCTCCCCGTCCGGACAGGGGGGAACTGAAGCTTTCTTT
CASSSPSGQGGTEAFF
>TRBV5-1|TRBJ2-1|18|TRBD2
TGCGCCAGCAGCTTCACACTAGCGGGAGACAATTCCTACAATGAGCAGTTCTTC
CASSFTLAGDNSYNEQFF
>TRBV2|TRBJ2-7|17|TRBD2
TGTGCCACACACGAGGAACTAGCGGGAGGCCCGACCTACGAGCAGTACTTC
CATHEELAGGPTYEQYF
>TRBV9|TRBJ2-5|14|TRBD1
TGTGCCAGCAGCCCGCAGGACAGGCAAGAGACCCAGTACTTC
CASSPQDRQETQYF
>TRBV30|TRBJ2-2|15|TRBD2
TGTGCCTGGAGTGCACTAGCGGGAGCGCACGGGGAGCTGTTTTTT
CAWSALAGAHGELFF
>TRBV7-8|TRBJ2-3|14|NA
TGTGCCAGCAGCTTAGCAAGCGGGTCAGATACGCAGTATTTT
CASSLASGSDTQYF
>TRBV5-4|TRBJ1-2|15|TRBD1
TGTGCCAGCACCGAATCCTCGGGACAGGGAGGAGGCTACACCTTC
CASTESSGQGGGYTF
>TRBV27|TRBJ2-1|18|TRBD1
TGTGCCAGCACCGACTCCGGGACAGGGGTCTGGGGTACCGGTGAGCAGTTCTTC
CASTDSGTGVWGTGEQFF
>TRBV18|TRBJ2-5|17|NA
TGTGCCAGCTCAACCTACAGCCGGGGTAGCGGCCAAGAGACCCAGTACTTC
CASSTYSRGSGQETQYF
>TRBV5-1|TRBJ2-3|16|TRBD2
TGCGCCAGCAGCGGGACTAGCGGGAGGTTAACAGATACGCAGTATTTT
CASSGTSGRLTDTQYF
>TRBV5-4|TRBJ1-2|14|NA
TGTGCCAGCAGCTTGGCCGAGGGGGAGTATGGCTACACCTTC
CASSLAEGEYGYTF
>TRBV28|TRBJ2-1|14|TRBD1
TGTGCCAGCAGTTCGACAGGGTATGTCAATGAGCAGTTCTTC
CASSSTGYVNEQFF